This TCR beta chain was captured in a study of human T cells and chemical hapten exposure. Whole-study findings and limits: Donor immune responses may differ from healthy people's, since all donors had alopecia.

Time point: pre-sensitization, week 0. Treatment indicated: therapeutic diphenylcyclopropenone sensitization with weekly scalp DPC. It was from unfractionated whole blood that total RNA was extracted. Using its own MiXCR run on the RACE reads, TCRdb lists one record per CDR3 protein. This sample carries some 110,000 distinct CDR3 sequences, 12% of them seen once, and the ten largest clones take roughly 1.5%. Germline values: CDR1 MNHEY, CDR2 SVGAGI. CDR3 length: 16 residues. Trimming took 6 bases from V and 4 from J; bases not matched to a gene: 11. This clonotype came up a few times. Its antigen is still unknown.

The sample in question was whole blood, obtained in connection with sensitization to the hapten diphenylcyclopropenone (DPC). The TCR comes from a woman aged 45-65 years with alopecia areata. Some clones in this sample may be carry-over from other donors' samples. J is TRBJ1-2 and V is TRBV6-5; 10 positions agree with TRBD1. The CDR3 region has the DNA TGTGCCAGCAGCCAAACTCGACAGGGGGCTTTCTATGGCTACACCTTC. Residues: CASSQTRQGAFYGYTF.